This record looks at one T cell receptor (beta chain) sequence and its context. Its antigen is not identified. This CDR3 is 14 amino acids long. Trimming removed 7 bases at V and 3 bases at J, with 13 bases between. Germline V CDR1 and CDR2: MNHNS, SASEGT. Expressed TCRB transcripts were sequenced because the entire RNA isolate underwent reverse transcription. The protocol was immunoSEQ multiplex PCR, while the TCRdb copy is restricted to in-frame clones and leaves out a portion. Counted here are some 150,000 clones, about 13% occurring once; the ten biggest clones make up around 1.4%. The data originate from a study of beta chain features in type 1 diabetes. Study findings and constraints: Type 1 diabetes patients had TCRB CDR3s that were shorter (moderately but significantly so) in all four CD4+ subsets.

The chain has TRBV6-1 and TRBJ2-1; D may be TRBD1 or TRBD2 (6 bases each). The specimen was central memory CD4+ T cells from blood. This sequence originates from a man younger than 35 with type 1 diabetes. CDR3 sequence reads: CASTRRGDYNEQFF. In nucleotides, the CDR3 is TGTGCCAGCACGAGAAGGGGGGACTACAATGAGCAGTTCTTC.